A selection of T cell receptor beta chains follows, all from one sample in a study of spatial heterogeneity in lung cancer. MiXCR, run by TCRdb on the 5' RACE reads, gives a single entry per CDR3 protein. The data contain about 7,900 distinct CDR3 sequences, around 7% of them singletons. Here the sequenced sample was lung tumor tissue, taken at surgery. All receptors come from a female donor with early-stage non-small cell lung cancer. CDR3s include the opening cysteine and the closing phenylalanine or tryptophan. Fields, in order: CDR3 protein, CDR3 DNA, D gene, J gene, clone size, V gene. A D gene is named only where the DNA matches it firmly. Clone size is not always given. Where it is, it says once, few, many or a class for expanded clones.

CASSVVTGTDTQYF TGTGCCAGCAGCGTGGTAACAGGGACAGATACGCAGTATTTT - TRBJ2-3 many TRBV7-2
CASSLPTGGLETQYF TGTGCCAGCAGCTTACCGACAGGGGGCCTCGAGACCCAGTACTTC TRBD1 TRBJ2-5 many TRBV7-3
CASTPPTGSGNEQFF TGTGCCAGCACTCCTCCTACCGGGAGTGGTAATGAGCAGTTCTTC - TRBJ2-1 medium-sized TRBV28
CASSSLKGSYNEQFF TGCGCCAGCAGCTCTCTCAAAGGGTCCTACAATGAGCAGTTCTTC - TRBJ2-1 many TRBV5-1
CASSLSGVTGELFF TGTGCCAGCAGCTTATCGGGTGTCACGGGGGAGCTGTTTTTT - TRBJ2-2 medium-sized TRBV7-9
CASSHPSTDRGYLGTQYF TGTGCCAGCAGCCACCCTTCAACGGACAGGGGATATCTTGGGACCCAGTACTTC TRBD1 TRBJ2-5 many TRBV7-8
CASSPRRAGGTDTQYF TGTGCCAGCTCACCACGCAGGGCTGGAGGCACAGATACGCAGTATTTT - TRBJ2-3 - TRBV18
CASSALRANYGYTF TGTGCCAGCAGTGCCCTAAGAGCTAACTATGGCTACACCTTC - TRBJ1-2 medium-sized TRBV6-1
CASSLFGTGLFF TGTGCCAGCAGCTTATTTGGGACAGGGCTGTTCTTC TRBD1 TRBJ2-1 - TRBV7-2
CAWGTQANQPQHF TGTGCCTGGGGGACCCAGGCGAATCAGCCCCAGCATTTT - TRBJ1-5 - TRBV30
CASSRPRTLLSKYF TGTGCCAGCAGCCGCCCTCGGACACTCTTAAGCAAGTACTTC - TRBJ2-7 many TRBV28
CASSFRRAETQYF TGTGCCAGCAGCTTCCGGAGGGCAGAGACCCAGTACTTC - TRBJ2-5 medium-sized TRBV7-2
CASSSRDRGVYGYTF TGTGCCAGCAGTTCCAGGGACAGGGGTGTCTATGGCTACACCTTC TRBD1 TRBJ1-2 medium-sized TRBV28
CASSLGLAGAADTQYF TGTGCCAGCAGCCTGGGACTAGCGGGAGCAGCAGATACGCAGTATTTT TRBD2 TRBJ2-3 many TRBV2
CASSLGGGLIYEQYF TGTGCCAGCAGCTTAGGAGGGGGGCTAATCTACGAGCAGTACTTC - TRBJ2-7 many TRBV7-2
CASSEVVRPGVDTQYF TGTGCCAGCAGTGAAGTTGTGCGGCCAGGGGTAGATACGCAGTATTTT - TRBJ2-3 many TRBV6-1
CASSQGEGSYNEQFF TGTGCCAGCAGCCAGGGTGAGGGCTCCTACAATGAGCAGTTCTTC - TRBJ2-1 medium-sized TRBV3-1
CASSLRRGADSPLHF TGTGCCAGCAGTCTCCGGAGGGGCGCGGATTCACCCCTCCACTTT - TRBJ1-6 many TRBV7-9
CASFAGTGTTWDTGELFF TGTGCCAGCTTCGCCGGGACAGGGACCACTTGGGACACCGGGGAGCTGTTTTTT TRBD1 TRBJ2-2 medium-sized TRBV11-2
CASSLGGGEDEQFF TGTGCCAGCAGCCTAGGCGGCGGGGAGGATGAGCAGTTCTTC - TRBJ2-1 medium-sized TRBV7-9
CASSVGLAGADTQYF TGTGCCAGCAGCGTCGGACTAGCGGGAGCAGATACGCAGTATTTT TRBD2 TRBJ2-3 medium-sized TRBV7-9
CASRRDRGVYEQYF TGTGCCAGCAGGCGGGACAGGGGAGTATACGAGCAGTACTTC TRBD1 TRBJ2-7 many TRBV28
CASSWGHGSMTGYTF TGCGCCAGCAGCTGGGGACACGGGTCTATGACCGGCTACACCTTC - TRBJ1-2 medium-sized TRBV5-1
CASSLQGTSEKLFF TGTGCCAGCAGCTTACAGGGGACCTCGGAAAAACTGTTTTTT TRBD1 TRBJ1-4 - TRBV5-4
CSGRLQGPNEQFF TGCAGCGGGCGTCTCCAAGGGCCGAATGAGCAGTTCTTC - TRBJ2-1 medium-sized TRBV29-1
CSARDPLAGGGEQFF TGCAGTGCTAGAGATCCCCTAGCGGGAGGCGGTGAGCAGTTCTTC TRBD2 TRBJ2-1 medium-sized TRBV20-1
CASSLGGREAFF TGTGCCAGCAGTTTGGGGGGCCGGGAAGCTTTCTTT - TRBJ1-1 medium-sized TRBV27
CASRKGLAGGETQYF TGTGCCAGCAGGAAGGGACTAGCGGGAGGGGAGACCCAGTACTTC TRBD2 TRBJ2-5 many TRBV2
CASSGETGGRPFF TGTGCCAGCAGTGGGGAGACAGGGGGCAGGCCTTTCTTT TRBD1 TRBJ1-1 many TRBV2
CASSPRQGAGTEAFF TGTGCCAGCAGCCCGAGACAGGGGGCCGGCACTGAAGCTTTCTTT TRBD1 TRBJ1-1 medium-sized TRBV12-3/TRBV12-4
CASSVEGNTGELFF TGTGCCAGCAGCGTAGAGGGCAACACCGGGGAGCTGTTTTTT - TRBJ2-2 medium-sized TRBV9
CASSKRAGFTGELFF TGTGCCAGCAGCAAAAGGGCGGGTTTCACCGGGGAGCTGTTTTTT - TRBJ2-2 medium-sized TRBV6-5
CASSGLQVNTGELFF TGTGCCAGCAGCGGTCTGCAGGTTAACACCGGGGAGCTGTTTTTT - TRBJ2-2 medium-sized TRBV5-5
CASSPGSGSNYGYTF TGTGCCAGCAGCCCCGGTTCAGGTTCTAACTATGGCTACACCTTC - TRBJ1-2 many TRBV4-2
CASSRSSGNFMNTEAFF TGTGCCAGCAGTAGGTCGAGCGGAAACTTCATGAACACTGAAGCTTTCTTT - TRBJ1-1 medium-sized TRBV27
CASSQLGLATNEQFF TGTGCCAGCAGCCAACTCGGACTAGCCACCAATGAGCAGTTCTTC TRBD2 TRBJ2-1 many TRBV7-8
CASSLSAGNTEAFF TGTGCCAGCAGCTTAAGTGCAGGTAACACTGAAGCTTTCTTT - TRBJ1-1 many TRBV7-3
CASSFGRRDTQYF TGTGCCAGCAGTTTTGGGAGACGGGATACGCAGTATTTT - TRBJ2-3 medium-sized TRBV28
CSARDMGFTEAFF TGCAGTGCTAGAGATATGGGGTTCACTGAAGCTTTCTTT - TRBJ1-1 many TRBV20-1
CASSQTSEENSQYF TGTGCCAGCTCTCAGACTAGCGAGGAGAACAGTCAGTACTTC TRBD2 TRBJ2-4 few TRBV18